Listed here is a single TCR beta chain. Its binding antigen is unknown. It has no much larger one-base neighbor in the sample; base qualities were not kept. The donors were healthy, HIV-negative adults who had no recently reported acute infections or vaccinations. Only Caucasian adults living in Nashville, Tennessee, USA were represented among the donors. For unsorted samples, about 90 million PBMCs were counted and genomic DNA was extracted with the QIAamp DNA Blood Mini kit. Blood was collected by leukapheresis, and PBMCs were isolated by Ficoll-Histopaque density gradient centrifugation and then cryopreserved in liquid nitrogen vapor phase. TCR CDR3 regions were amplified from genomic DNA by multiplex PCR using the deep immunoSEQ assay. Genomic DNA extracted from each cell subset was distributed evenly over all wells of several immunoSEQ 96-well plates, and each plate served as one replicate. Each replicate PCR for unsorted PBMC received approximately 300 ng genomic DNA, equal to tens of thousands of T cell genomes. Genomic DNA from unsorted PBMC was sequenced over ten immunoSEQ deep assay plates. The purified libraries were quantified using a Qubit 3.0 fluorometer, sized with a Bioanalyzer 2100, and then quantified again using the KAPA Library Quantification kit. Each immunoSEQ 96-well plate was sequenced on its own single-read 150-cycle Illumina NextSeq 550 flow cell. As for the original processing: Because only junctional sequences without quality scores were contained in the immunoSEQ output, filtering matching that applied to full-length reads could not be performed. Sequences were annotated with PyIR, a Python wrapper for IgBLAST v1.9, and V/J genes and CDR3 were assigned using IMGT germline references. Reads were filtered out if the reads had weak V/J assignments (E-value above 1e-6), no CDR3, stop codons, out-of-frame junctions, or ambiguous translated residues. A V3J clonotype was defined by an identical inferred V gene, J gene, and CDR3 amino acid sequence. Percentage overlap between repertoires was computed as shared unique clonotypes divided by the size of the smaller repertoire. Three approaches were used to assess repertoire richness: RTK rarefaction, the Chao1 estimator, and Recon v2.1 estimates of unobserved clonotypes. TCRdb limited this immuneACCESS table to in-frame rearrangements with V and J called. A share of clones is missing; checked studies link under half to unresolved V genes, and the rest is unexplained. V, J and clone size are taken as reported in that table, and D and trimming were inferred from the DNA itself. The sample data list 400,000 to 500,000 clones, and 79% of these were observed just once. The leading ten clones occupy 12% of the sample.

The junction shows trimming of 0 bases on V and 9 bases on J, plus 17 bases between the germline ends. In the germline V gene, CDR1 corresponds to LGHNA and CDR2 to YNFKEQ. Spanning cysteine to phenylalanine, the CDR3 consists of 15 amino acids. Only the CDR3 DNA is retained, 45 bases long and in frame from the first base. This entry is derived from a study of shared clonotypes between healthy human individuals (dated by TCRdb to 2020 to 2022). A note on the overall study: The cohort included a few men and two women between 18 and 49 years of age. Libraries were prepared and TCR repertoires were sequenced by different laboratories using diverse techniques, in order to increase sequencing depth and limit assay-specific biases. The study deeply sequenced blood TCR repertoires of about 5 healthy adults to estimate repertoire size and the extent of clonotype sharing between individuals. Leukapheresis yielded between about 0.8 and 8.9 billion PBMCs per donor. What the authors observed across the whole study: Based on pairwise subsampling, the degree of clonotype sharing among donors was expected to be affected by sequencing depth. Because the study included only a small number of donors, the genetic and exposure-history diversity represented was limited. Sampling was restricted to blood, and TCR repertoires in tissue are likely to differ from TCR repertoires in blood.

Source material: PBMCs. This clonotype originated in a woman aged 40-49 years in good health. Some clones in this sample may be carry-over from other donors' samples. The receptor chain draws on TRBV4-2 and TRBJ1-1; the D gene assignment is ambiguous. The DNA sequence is TGTGCCAGCAGCCAAGACCCTTCATTAGAGCCCCAAGCTTTCTTT. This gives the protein CASSQDPSLEPQAFF.